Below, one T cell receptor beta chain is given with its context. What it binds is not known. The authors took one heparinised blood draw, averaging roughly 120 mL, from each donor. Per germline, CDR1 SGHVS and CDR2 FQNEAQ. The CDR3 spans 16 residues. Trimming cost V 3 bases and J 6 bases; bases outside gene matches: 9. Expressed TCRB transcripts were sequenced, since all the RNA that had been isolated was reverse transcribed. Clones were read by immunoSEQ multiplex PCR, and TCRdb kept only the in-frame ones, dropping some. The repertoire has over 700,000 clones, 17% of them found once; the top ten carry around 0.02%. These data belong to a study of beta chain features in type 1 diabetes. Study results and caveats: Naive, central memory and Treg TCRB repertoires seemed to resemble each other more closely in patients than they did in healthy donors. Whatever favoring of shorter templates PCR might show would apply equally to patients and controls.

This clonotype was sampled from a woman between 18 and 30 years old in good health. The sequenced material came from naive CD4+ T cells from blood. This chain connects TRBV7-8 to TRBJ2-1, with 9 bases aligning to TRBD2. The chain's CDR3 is CASSFRGLAGPNEQFF. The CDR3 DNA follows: TGTGCCAGCAGCTTTAGGGGGCTAGCGGGGCCCAATGAGCAGTTCTTC.